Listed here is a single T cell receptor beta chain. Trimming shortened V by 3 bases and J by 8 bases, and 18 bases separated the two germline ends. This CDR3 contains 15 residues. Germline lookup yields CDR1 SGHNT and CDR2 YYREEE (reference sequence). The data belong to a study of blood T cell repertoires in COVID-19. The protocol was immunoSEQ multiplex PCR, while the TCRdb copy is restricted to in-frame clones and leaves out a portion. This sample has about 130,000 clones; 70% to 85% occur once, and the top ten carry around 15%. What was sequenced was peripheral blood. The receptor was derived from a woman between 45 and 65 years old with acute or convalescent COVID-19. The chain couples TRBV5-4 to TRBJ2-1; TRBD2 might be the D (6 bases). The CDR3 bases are TGTGCCAGCAGCTGGCGCGGGGCCCCGAATGATGAGCAGTTCTTC. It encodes CASSWRGAPNDEQFF.